The clone carrying this T cell receptor beta chain appeared a single time. This sample was taken from a study of cytomegalovirus exposure and HLA in healthy donors. Primers: 60 Vbeta forward and 13 Jbeta reverse. Method: immunoSEQ multiplex PCR; TCRdb's copy keeps in-frame clones and lacks some. This table holds over 150,000 clones, around four fifths found once. The sample taken for sequencing was PBMCs. The receptor's source is a male donor in good health and CMV-seropositive.

This CDR3 is CASSSDTTPRRGGKTQYF. As DNA, the CDR3 is TGTGCCAGCAGCTCGGACACAACCCCTCGGCGGGGTGGGAAGACCCAGTACTTC. The genes are TRBV7-8 and TRBJ2-5, with a weak D call TRBD2 (6 bases). Germline-derived CDR1 and CDR2 are SGHVS and FQNEAQ. V was clipped by 4 bases and J by 6 bases, with 27 bases between them. The CDR3 contains 18 residues.